This T cell receptor (beta chain) appears in the sequencing data of a study of cytomegalovirus exposure and HLA in healthy donors. Study results and caveats: Later analysis found that TCR beta chains associated with HLA were more clonally expanded than other, equally common chains.

The PCR employed 60 Vbeta primers together with 13 Jbeta primers. TCRdb keeps only in-frame clones here, not all; method: immunoSEQ multiplex PCR. The sample lists 100,000 to 150,000 clones; about 80% were seen once. Comments on this clone: Its antigen is undetermined.

The sequence derives from a man aged 40-49 years in good health and CMV-seronegative. Sequenced input: PBMCs.

The CDR3 region is CASSLLAGSNGELFF. CDR3 in DNA: TGTGCCAGCAGCTTGCTAGCGGGGTCGAACGGGGAGCTGTTTTTT. The chain combines TRBV7-2 with TRBJ2-2, with 9 positions matching TRBD2. Trimming cost V 3 bases and J 7 bases; bases outside gene matches: 6. CDR3 length: 15 amino acids. Germline V CDR1 and CDR2: SGHTA, FQGNSA.